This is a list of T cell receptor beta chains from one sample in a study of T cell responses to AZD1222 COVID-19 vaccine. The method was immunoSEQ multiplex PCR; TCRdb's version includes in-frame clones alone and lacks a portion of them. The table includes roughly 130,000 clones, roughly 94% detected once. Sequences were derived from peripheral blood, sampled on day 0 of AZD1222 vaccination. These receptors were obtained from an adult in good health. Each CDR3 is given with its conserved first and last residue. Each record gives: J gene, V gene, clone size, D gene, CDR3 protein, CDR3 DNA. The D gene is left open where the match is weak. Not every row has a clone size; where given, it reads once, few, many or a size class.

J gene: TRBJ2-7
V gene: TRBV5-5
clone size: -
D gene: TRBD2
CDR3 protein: CASSFAAGASYEQYF
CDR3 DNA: TGTGCCAGCAGCTTTGCGGCGGGAGCGTCCTACGAGCAGTACTTC

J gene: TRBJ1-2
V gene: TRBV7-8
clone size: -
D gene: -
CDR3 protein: CASSRVQTNYGYTF
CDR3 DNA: TGTGCCAGCAGCCGAGTCCAGACTAACTATGGCTACACCTTC

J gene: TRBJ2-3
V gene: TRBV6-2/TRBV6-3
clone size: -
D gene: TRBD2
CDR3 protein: CASSPVAGGYTDTQYF
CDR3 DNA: TGTGCCAGCAGCCCTGTAGCGGGGGGTTACACAGATACGCAGTATTTT

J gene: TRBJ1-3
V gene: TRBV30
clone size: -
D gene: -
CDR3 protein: CAWSVRISGNTIYF
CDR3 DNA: TGTGCCTGGAGTGTACGAATCTCTGGAAACACCATATATTTT

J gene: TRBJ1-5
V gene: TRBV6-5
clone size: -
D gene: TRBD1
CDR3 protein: CASRTGSAGGQPQHF
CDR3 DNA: TGTGCCAGCAGAACGGGGTCGGCAGGGGGGCAGCCCCAGCATTTT

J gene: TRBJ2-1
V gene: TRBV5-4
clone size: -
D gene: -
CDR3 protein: CASSPRGNSYNEQFF
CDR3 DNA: TGTGCCAGCAGCCCCCGCGGGAACTCCTACAATGAGCAGTTCTTC

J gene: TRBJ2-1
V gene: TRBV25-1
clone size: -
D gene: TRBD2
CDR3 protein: CASRVAGPYNEQFF
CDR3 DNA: TGTGCCAGCAGAGTAGCGGGACCCTACAATGAGCAGTTCTTC

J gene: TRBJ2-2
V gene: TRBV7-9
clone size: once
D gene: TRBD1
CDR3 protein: CASTPDRAGGGELFF
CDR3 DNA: TGTGCCAGCACCCCCGACAGGGCAGGGGGCGGGGAGCTGTTTTTT

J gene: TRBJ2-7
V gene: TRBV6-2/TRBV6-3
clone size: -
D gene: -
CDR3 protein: CASSYLAADTSYEQYF
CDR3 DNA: TGTGCCAGCAGTTACCTTGCAGCCGATACTTCCTACGAGCAGTACTTC

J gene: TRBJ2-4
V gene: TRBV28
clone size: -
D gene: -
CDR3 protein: CASRHQGILSLAKNIQYF
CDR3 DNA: TGTGCCAGCAGACACCAGGGCATCCTTTCGCTAGCCAAAAACATTCAGTACTTC

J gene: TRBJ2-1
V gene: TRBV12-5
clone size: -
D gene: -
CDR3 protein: CASRHRTGAGQPFNEQFF
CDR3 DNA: TGTGCTAGTCGCCATAGGACCGGGGCGGGACAGCCGTTCAATGAGCAGTTCTTC

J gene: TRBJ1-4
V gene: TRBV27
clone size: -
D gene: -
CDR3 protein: CASRGKSTTNEKLFF
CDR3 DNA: TGTGCCAGCAGGGGGAAAAGTACGACTAATGAAAAACTGTTTTTT

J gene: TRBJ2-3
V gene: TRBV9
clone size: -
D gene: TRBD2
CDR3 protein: CASSERAGGLIYNTQYF
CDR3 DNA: TGTGCCAGCAGCGAAAGAGCGGGAGGGCTTATTTACAATACGCAGTATTTT

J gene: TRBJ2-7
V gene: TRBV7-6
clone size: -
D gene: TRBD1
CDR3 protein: CASSHRDRVYEQYF
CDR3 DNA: TGTGCCAGCAGCCACCGGGACAGGGTATACGAGCAGTACTTC

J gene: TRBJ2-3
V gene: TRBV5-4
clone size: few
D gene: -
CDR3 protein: CASSPDRGTDTQYF
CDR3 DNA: TGTGCCAGCAGCCCTGATAGGGGCACAGATACGCAGTATTTT

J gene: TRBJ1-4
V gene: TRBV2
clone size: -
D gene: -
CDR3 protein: CASSGGVANEKLFF
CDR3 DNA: TGTGCCAGCAGTGGGGGGGTAGCTAATGAAAAACTGTTTTTT

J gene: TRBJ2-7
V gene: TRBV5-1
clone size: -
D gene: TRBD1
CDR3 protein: CASSLAHLGQVVYEQYF
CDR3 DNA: TGCGCCAGCAGCTTGGCCCATTTGGGACAGGTTGTTTACGAGCAGTACTTC

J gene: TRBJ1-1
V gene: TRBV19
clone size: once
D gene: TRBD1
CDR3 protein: CASSADREGLDTEAFF
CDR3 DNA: TGTGCCAGTAGTGCGGACAGGGAGGGTTTGGACACTGAAGCTTTCTTT

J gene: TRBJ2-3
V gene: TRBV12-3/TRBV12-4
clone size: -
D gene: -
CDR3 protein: CASRRTDTQYF
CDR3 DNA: TGTGCCAGCAGACGAACTGATACGCAGTATTTT

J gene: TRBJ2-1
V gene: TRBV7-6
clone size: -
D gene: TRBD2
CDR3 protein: CASSSGLADSYNEQFF
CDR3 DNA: TGTGCCAGCAGCTCGGGACTAGCGGACTCCTACAATGAGCAGTTCTTC